This TCR beta chain was recovered during a study of T cells in Graves' hyperthyroidism and ophthalmopathy. Those with hyperthyroidism were 18 to 65 years old, newly diagnosed, and ill for under 2 months. Germline V CDR1 and CDR2: SGHTA, FQGNSA. CDR3 length equals 14 residues. Between the trimmed V and J ends, which lost 2 bases and 3 bases, there was a span of 9 bases. The table lists this clonotype with many counts. What it binds is unknown. RNA transcripts served as the template for amplifying TCR beta CDR3 regions. HTBI primers were employed in a first-round RT-PCR of the TCR CDR3. In TCRdb, the multiplex PCR reads were re-called with MiXCR into one record per CDR3 protein. The sample records around 380,000 distinct CDR3 sequences, approximately 12% being singletons. General study results and limits: For ophthalmopathy, model prediction preceded onset by a median about 6.2 months.

The sequencing input was blood. The chain uses TRBV7-2 and TRBJ2-3, with D hard to call. This clonotype originated in a man under 40 with Graves' hyperthyroidism that later progressed to Graves' ophthalmopathy. DNA for the CDR3: TGTGCCAGCAGCTTATGGGGATTGACAGATACGCAGTATTTT. As protein: CASSLWGLTDTQYF.